The present TCR beta chain was sequenced within a study of low-dose radiotherapy and immunotherapy resistance in tumors. TRAV- and TRBV-specific primers, spanning alpha and beta chains, primed first-strand cDNA. With a constant-region primer and a V-primer adapter, TCRs were subjected to approximately 20 PCR cycles of amplification. By in vitro transcription, the isolated mRNA was amplified. TCRdb re-derived calls from the reads in MiXCR, one entry per CDR3 protein. The profile shows about 84,000 distinct CDR3 sequences, 15% to 20% of them singletons. This clonotype was seen at least ten times. Documented time point: after trial treatment. Stated treatment: LDRT plus nivolumab, ipilimumab, low-dose cyclophosphamide and aspirin (RACIN trial). This receptor was taken from a male donor with prostate cancer. The sequencing here drew on PBMCs, taken after low-dose radiotherapy plus immunotherapy.

Written as DNA, the CDR3 is TGCAGCGTTGGGGGCCCGGGAAGTAACTATGGCTACACCTTC. Its translation: CSVGGPGSNYGYTF. V usage is TRBV29-1 and J usage is TRBJ1-2; the D gene is possibly TRBD1 (5 bases). CDR1 and CDR2 (germline): SQVTM, ANQGSEA. V was shortened by 4 bases and J by 1 base, with 13 bases between the two germline ends. The CDR3 is 14 residues long. The whole variable domain, filled in from reference TRBV29-1 and TRBJ1-2, reads SAVISQKPSRDICQRGTSLTIQCQVDSQVTMMFWYRQQPGQSLTLIATANQGSEATYESGFVIDKFPISRPNLTFSTLTVSNMSPEDSSIYLCSVGGPGSNYGYTFGSGTRLTVV.